One TCR beta chain is described in this entry. Its matching antigen is unknown. The data stem from a study of T-cell memory formation after mild COVID-19. The study's findings and limits: The CD4+ clones that contracted clustered mainly within CM and EM, and the CD8+ clones concentrated in EMRA. Nothing confirmed that second-wave clones peaking on day 37 were specific for SARS-CoV-2. CD4/CD8 balance held among clones contracting day 15 to 85, and later expanders leaned CD4+.

V dropped 5 bases and J dropped 6 bases, with 13 bases sitting between them. CDR3 length equals 13 residues. The germline V gene encodes CDR1 LNHNV and CDR2 YYDKDF (reference sequence). 5'RACE primed from the constant segment yielded TCR alpha and TCR beta cDNA libraries bearing sample barcodes and UMIs. Using its own MiXCR run on the 5' RACE reads, TCRdb lists one record per CDR3 protein. This table holds about 270,000 distinct CDR3 sequences, more than 15% found once. The material sequenced was PBMCs or a T cell subset sorted from them (not recorded which). The receptor was derived from a man aged 18-30 years who had mild COVID-19 (a few samples of this study predate the infection). Cell type and time point are not known. The chain links TRBV15 to TRBJ1-1; D is perhaps TRBD1 (5 bases). This CDR3 is CATSVGLGAEAFF. The CDR3 nucleotides are TGTGCCACCAGCGTAGGATTAGGGGCTGAAGCTTTCTTT.